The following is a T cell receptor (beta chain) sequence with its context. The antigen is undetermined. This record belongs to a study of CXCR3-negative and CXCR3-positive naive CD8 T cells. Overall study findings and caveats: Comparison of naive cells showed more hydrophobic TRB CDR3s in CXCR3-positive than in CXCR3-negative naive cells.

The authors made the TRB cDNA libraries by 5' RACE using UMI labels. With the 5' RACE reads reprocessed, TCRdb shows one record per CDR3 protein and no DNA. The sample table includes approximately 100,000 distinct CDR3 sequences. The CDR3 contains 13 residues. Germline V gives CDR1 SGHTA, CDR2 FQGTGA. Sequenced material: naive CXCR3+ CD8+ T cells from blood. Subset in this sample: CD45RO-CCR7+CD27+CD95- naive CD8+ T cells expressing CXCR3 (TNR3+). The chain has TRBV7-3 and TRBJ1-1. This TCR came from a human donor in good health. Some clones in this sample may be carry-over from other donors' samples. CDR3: CASSLYFRTEAFF. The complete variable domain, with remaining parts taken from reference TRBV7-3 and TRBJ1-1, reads GAGVSQTPSNKVTEKGKYVELRCDPISGHTALYWYRQSLGQGPEFLIYFQGTGAADDSGLPNDRFFAVRPEGSVSTLKIQRTERGDSAVYLCASSLYFRTEAFFGQGTRLTVV.